The next 16 T cell receptor beta chains were all read from a single sample in a study of blood T cells in healthy people across ages. Primed by a sample-barcoded 5' primer and a J-beta primer mix, a second PCR proceeded for 7 to 11 cycles. TCRdb analysed the 5' RACE reads with MiXCR anew, one entry per CDR3 protein. The data contain 700,000 or so distinct CDR3 sequences, about 20% of them singletons. Sequenced: blood. These receptors came from a man aged 65 to 79 in good health.

This CDR3 is CSAKSPGESNEKLFF. The DNA for the CDR3 is TGCAGTGCTAAAAGCCCAGGGGAATCTAATGAAAAACTGTTTTTT. The chain couples TRBV20-1 to TRBJ1-4; D is possibly TRBD1 (6 bases). The CDR3 sequence is 15 residues long. Germline CDR1 reads DFQATT; CDR2 reads SNEGSKA (reference sequence). Trimming removed 4 bases at V and 3 bases at J, with 15 bases between.

This clonotype was detected a few times. The chain joins TRBV20-1 to TRBJ1-2, with 7 bases identical to TRBD1. Germline CDR1 and CDR2: DFQATT and SNEGSKA (reference sequence). The CDR3 covers 13 residues. J lost 2 bases, V lost 6 bases, and 6 bases had no gene match. CDR3 in amino acids: CSAPGTVNYGYTF. The CDR3 coding sequence is TGCAGTGCACCCGGGACAGTCAACTATGGCTACACCTTC.

In its sample, this clonotype was seen a few times. The V and J genes are TRBV20-1 and TRBJ2-3; D might be TRBD1 or TRBD2, each matching 5 bases. The CDR3 totals 13 residues. Trimming stripped 6 bases from V and 0 bases from J, with 10 bases between. Germline-derived CDR1 and CDR2 are DFQATT and SNEGSKA (reference sequence). The DNA for the CDR3 is TGCAGTGCGGAGAGGGGTAGCACAGATACGCAGTATTTT. Protein: CSAERGSTDTQYF.

The sample holds many counts of this clonotype. The chain recombines TRBV6-1 with TRBJ1-1; possible D gene TRBD1, 6 bases. The CDR3 runs 15 residues. CDR1 is MNHNS, CDR2 SASEGT, per germline. Trimming removed 1 base from V and 1 base from J, with 10 bases in between. DNA of the CDR3: TGTGCCAGCAGTGAAGGGGACACCCGGAACACTGAAGCTTTCTTT. Translated: CASSEGDTRNTEAFF.

This clonotype was counted only a few times. J is TRBJ2-7 and V is TRBV7-2, with D perhaps matching TRBD2 (6 bases). V dropped 4 bases and J dropped 12 bases, with 13 bases sitting between them. CDR1 and CDR2 from the germline V gene are SGHTA and FQGNSA. The CDR3 is 11 residues long. Written as DNA, the CDR3 is TGTGCCAGCAGCTCGACTAGTCTGTTGTACTTC. Translated: CASSSTSLLYF.

The gene calls are TRBV18 and TRBJ2-2; 11 bases match TRBD1. Germline lookup yields CDR1 KGHSH and CDR2 LQKENI. J was trimmed by 8 bases and V by 3 bases; bases with no gene match: 8. The CDR3 length is 16 residues. The CDR3 nucleotides are TGTGCCAGCTCACCGTCCGGACAGGGGGCCGGAGGGGAGCTGTTTTTT. Protein product: CASSPSGQGAGGELFF.

This clonotype was observed many times. The CDR3 region is CSVGRLAGGPADTQYF. Here the CDR3 DNA reads TGCAGCGTTGGTAGACTAGCGGGGGGGCCGGCAGATACGCAGTATTTT. This chain joins TRBV29-1 and TRBJ2-3; 14 bases fit TRBD2. The CDR3 length is 16 residues. Germline V gives CDR1 SQVTM, CDR2 ANQGSEA. The V segment lost 4 bases and the J segment 4 bases; nucleotides outside the gene matches: 7.

This rearrangement joins TRBV7-9 to TRBJ2-7; perhaps TRBD2 as D (6 bases). CDR1 SEHNR and CDR2 FQNEAQ come from the germline V gene (reference sequence). V was cut by 2 bases and J by 2 bases, with 13 bases left in between. The CDR3 consists of 15 residues. The CDR3 sequence is CASSLSRTNTYEQYV. In DNA form, the CDR3 reads TGTGCCAGCAGCTTATCCAGGACTAATACCTACGAGCAGTACGTC.

This clonotype was seen a few times. The chain joins TRBV7-3 to TRBJ2-2; D is possibly TRBD2 (5 bases). The CDR3 is made up of 17 amino acids. Germline assignment: CDR1 SGHTA and CDR2 FQGTGA. The germline V and J ends were trimmed by 3 bases and 0 bases, with 14 bases remaining between them. CDR3 amino acids: CASSLDGGGPNTGELFF. The CDR3 nucleotides are TGTGCCAGCAGCTTGGATGGCGGAGGCCCGAACACCGGGGAGCTGTTTTTT.

This clonotype was picked up a small number of times. This chain joins TRBV20-1 and TRBJ2-3; 10 nucleotides line up with TRBD2. Per the germline V gene, CDR1 is DFQATT and CDR2 is SNEGSKA (reference sequence). The CDR3 consists of 16 residues. V gave up 0 bases and J gave up 3 bases; unmatched junction bases: 6. DNA for the CDR3: TGCAGTGCTAGAGATTGGGCTAGCGGGGGTACAGATACGCAGTATTTT. Amino acid sequence: CSARDWASGGTDTQYF.

This chain uses TRBV5-1 with TRBJ2-1; D is tentatively TRBD1 or TRBD2 (5 bases each). The CDR3 is 15 amino acids. Germline CDR1 reads SGHRS; CDR2 reads YFSETQ. V lost 8 bases and J lost 8, with 23 bases in between. As DNA, the CDR3 is TGCGCCAGTAAGCTTGGGGGACCATGGGACGATGAGCAGTTCTTC. Translation: CASKLGGPWDDEQFF. The whole variable domain, remainder taken from reference TRBV5-1 and TRBJ2-1, is KAGVTQTPRYLIKTRGQQVTLSCSPISGHRSVSWYQQTPGQGLQFLFEYFSETQRNKGNFPGRFSGRQFSNSRSEMNVSTLELGDSALYLCASKLGGPWDDEQFFGPGTRLTVL.

This chain links TRBV28 with TRBJ1-5; D gene uncertain. The CDR3 is 16 amino acids. V shed 3 bases and J shed 6 bases, with 18 bases lying between them. Per germline, CDR1 MDHEN and CDR2 SYDVKM. The CDR3 DNA sequence: TGTGCCAGCAGTTTTTCCCAAATGTCGGGTAGTCAGCCCCAGCATTTT. Amino acid sequence: CASSFSQMSGSQPQHF.

The chain recombines TRBV29-1 with TRBJ1-5; possible D gene TRBD1, 5 bases. The CDR3 has 13 residues. From germline, CDR1 is SQVTM and CDR2 ANQGSEA. Trimming removed 2 bases at V and 4 bases at J, with 9 bases between. CDR3 region: CSVEQGTNQPQHF. CDR3 DNA sequence: TGCAGCGTTGAACAGGGAACGAATCAGCCCCAGCATTTT.

This chain joins TRBV5-1 and TRBJ2-3; 10 bases map to TRBD2. Germline CDR1 SGHRS, CDR2 YFSETQ. With V trimmed by 2 bases and J by 4 bases, 4 bases remained unmatched. The CDR3 is made up of 15 amino acids. In nucleotides, the CDR3 is TGCGCCAGCAGCTTAGCGGGGGGGCCCCCAGATACGCAGTATTTT. Its translation is CASSLAGGPPDTQYF. The full variable domain, with the rest looked up from reference TRBV5-1 and TRBJ2-3, is KAGVTQTPRYLIKTRGQQVTLSCSPISGHRSVSWYQQTPGQGLQFLFEYFSETQRNKGNFPGRFSGRQFSNSRSEMNVSTLELGDSALYLCASSLAGGPPDTQYFGPGTRLTVL.

The sample holds a few counts of this clonotype. The rearrangement links TRBV5-1 to TRBJ2-5, with 13 bases fitting TRBD2. Germline values: CDR1 SGHRS, CDR2 YFSETQ. This CDR3 has 15 residues. The V and J ends lost 4 bases and 2 bases, in that order; junction bases with no gene match: 2. CDR3 in amino acids: CASSGTSGVQETQYF. Written as DNA, the CDR3 is TGCGCCAGCAGCGGGACTAGCGGGGTACAAGAGACCCAGTACTTC.

The V gene is TRBV5-1, the J gene TRBJ2-1; a possible D gene is TRBD1 (5 bases). The CDR3 length is 13 residues. Germline V gene sequence: CDR1 SGHRS, CDR2 YFSETQ. V was clipped by 8 bases and J by 3 bases, with 12 bases between them. The DNA of the CDR3 is TGCGCCAGTAAAGGGGAATACTACAATGAGCAGTTCTTC. It encodes CASKGEYYNEQFF.